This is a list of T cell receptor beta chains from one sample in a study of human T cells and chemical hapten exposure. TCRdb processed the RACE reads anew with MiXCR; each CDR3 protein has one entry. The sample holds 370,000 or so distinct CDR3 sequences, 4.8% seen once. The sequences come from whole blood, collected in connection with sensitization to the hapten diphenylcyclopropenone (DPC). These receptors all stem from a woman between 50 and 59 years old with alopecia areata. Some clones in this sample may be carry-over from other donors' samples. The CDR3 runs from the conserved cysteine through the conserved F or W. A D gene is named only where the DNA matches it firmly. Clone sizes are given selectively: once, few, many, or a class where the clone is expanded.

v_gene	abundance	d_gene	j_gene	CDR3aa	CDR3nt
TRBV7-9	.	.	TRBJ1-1	CASSSTTGSGEAFF	TGTGCCAGCAGCTCCACCACAGGGTCGGGTGAAGCTTTCTTT
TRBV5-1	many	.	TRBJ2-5	CASFDGGTGETQYF	TGCGCCAGCTTCGACGGGGGGACAGGAGAGACCCAGTACTTC
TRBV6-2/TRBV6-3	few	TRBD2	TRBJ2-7	CASSPSGPAYEQYF	TGTGCCAGCAGTCCTAGCGGGCCAGCCTACGAGCAGTACTTC
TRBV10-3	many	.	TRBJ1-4	CAISDLDSNEKLFF	TGTGCCATCAGTGATCTGGACAGTAATGAAAAACTGTTTTTT
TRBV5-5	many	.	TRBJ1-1	CASSFPGRTEAFF	TGTGCCAGCAGCTTCCCCGGTCGGACTGAAGCTTTCTTT
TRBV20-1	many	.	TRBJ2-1	CSARDPGHIYNEQFF	TGCAGTGCTAGAGATCCCGGACATATATACAATGAGCAGTTCTTC
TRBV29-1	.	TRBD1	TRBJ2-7	CSGQGSASYEQYF	TGCAGCGGACAGGGGTCGGCCTCCTACGAGCAGTACTTC
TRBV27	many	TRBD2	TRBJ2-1	CASSSSGATEQFF	TGTGCCAGCAGTTCTAGCGGGGCTACCGAGCAGTTCTTC
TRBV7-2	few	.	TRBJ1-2	CASSPLTGGRSSGYTF	TGTGCCAGCAGCCCGCTTACGGGGGGCCGGTCCAGCGGCTACACCTTC
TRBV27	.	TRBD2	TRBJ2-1	CASRFPSGPSYNEQFF	TGTGCCAGCAGATTCCCTAGCGGGCCCTCCTACAATGAGCAGTTCTTC
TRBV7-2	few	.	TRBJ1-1	CASSLSTVAGAEAFF	TGTGCCAGCAGCTTATCAACAGTTGCAGGTGCTGAAGCTTTCTTT